What follows is one TCR beta chain and its context. Its specificity is not known. The record originates from a study of cytomegalovirus exposure and HLA in healthy donors. At the level of the study: Some 85 million unique TCRs, all from HLA-typed donors, were included in an early release of the data. Notes on the study in general: Analyses of presence and absence presupposed an approximately uniform sequencing depth across donors. There were about 160 TCR beta chains listed as cytomegalovirus-associated.

Researchers ran the PCR with 60 Vbeta and 13 Jbeta primers. The protocol was immunoSEQ multiplex PCR, while the TCRdb copy is restricted to in-frame clones and leaves out a portion. The sample consists of fewer than 150,000 clones, roughly 79% of them appearing once. Germline-derived CDR1 and CDR2 are SGHRS and YFSETQ. This CDR3 has 15 amino acids. V shed 4 bases and J 2 bases; nucleotides not matched to a gene: 8. Donors sampled were nominally healthy, though unrecorded immune exposures were likely. The clonotype was recovered from a male donor in good health and CMV-seronegative. The material sequenced was PBMCs. The chain carries TRBV5-1 and TRBJ2-7; 8 bases agree with TRBD1. CDR3 DNA sequence: TGCGCCAGCAGCCCAAGACAGGGGACCACCTACGAGCAGTACTTC. It translates to CASSPRQGTTYEQYF.